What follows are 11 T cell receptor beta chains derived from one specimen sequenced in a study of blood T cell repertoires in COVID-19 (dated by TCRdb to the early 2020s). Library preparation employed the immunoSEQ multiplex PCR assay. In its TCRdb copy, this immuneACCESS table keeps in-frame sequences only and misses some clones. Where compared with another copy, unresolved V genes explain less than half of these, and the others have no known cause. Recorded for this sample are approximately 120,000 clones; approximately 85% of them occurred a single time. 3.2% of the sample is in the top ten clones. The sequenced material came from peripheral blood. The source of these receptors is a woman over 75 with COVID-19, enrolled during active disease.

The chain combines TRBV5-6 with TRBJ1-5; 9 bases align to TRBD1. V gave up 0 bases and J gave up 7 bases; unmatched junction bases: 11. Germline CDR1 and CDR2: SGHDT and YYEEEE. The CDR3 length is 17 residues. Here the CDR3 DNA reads TGTGCCAGCAGCTTGGGGACAGGGGTGGGGATAAGGCAGCCCCAGCATTTT. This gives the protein CASSLGTGVGIRQPQHF.

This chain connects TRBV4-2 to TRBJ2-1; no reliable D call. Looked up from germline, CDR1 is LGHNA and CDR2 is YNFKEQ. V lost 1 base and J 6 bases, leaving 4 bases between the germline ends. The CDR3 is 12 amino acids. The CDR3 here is CASSQVSNEQFF. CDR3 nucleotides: TGTGCCAGCAGCCAAGTCAGCAATGAGCAGTTCTTC.

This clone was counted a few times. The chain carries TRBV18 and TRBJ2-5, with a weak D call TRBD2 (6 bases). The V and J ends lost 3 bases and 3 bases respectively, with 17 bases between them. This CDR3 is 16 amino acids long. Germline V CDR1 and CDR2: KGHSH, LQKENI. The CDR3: CASSPTSLGGKETQYF. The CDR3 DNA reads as TGTGCCAGCTCACCCACTTCTCTTGGCGGGAAAGAGACCCAGTACTTC. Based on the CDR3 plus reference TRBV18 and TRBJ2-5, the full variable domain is NAGVMQNPRHLVRRRGQEARLRCSPMKGHSHVYWYRQLPEEGLKFMVYLQKENIIDESGMPKERFSAEFPKEGPSILRIQQVVRGDSAAYFCASSPTSLGGKETQYFGPGTRLLVL.

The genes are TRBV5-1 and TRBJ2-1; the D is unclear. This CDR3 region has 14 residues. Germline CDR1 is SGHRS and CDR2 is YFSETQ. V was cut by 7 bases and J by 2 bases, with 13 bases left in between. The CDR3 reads CASQFGGTYNEQFF. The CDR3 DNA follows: TGCGCCAGCCAATTTGGCGGCACCTACAATGAGCAGTTCTTC. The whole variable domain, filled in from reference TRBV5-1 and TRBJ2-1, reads KAGVTQTPRYLIKTRGQQVTLSCSPISGHRSVSWYQQTPGQGLQFLFEYFSETQRNKGNFPGRFSGRQFSNSRSEMNVSTLELGDSALYLCASQFGGTYNEQFFGPGTRLTVL.

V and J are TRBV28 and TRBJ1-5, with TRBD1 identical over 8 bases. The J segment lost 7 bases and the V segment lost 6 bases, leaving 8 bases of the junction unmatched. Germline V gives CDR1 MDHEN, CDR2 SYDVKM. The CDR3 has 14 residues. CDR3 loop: CASSLGQGGQPQHF. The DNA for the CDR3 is TGTGCCAGCAGCCTTGGACAGGGCGGCCAGCCCCAGCATTTT.

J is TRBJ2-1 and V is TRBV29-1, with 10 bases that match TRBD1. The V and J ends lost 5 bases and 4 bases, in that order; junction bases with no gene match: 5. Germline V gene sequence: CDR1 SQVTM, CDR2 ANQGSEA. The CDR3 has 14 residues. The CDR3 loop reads CSVRDRGGYNEQFF. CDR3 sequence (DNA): TGCAGCGTTCGGGACAGGGGAGGTTACAATGAGCAGTTCTTC.

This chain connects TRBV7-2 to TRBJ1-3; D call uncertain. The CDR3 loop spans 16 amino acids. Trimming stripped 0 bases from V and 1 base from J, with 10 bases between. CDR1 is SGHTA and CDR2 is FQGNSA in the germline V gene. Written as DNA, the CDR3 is TGTGCCAGCAGCTTAGCGATCCCAGGATCTGGAAACACCATATATTTT. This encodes CASSLAIPGSGNTIYF.

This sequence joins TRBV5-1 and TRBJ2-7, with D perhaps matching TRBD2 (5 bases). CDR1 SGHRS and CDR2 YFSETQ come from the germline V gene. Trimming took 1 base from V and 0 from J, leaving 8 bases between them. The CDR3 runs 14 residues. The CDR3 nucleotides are TGCGCCAGCAGCTTGCTAGCCCACTCCTACGAGCAGTACTTC. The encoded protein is CASSLLAHSYEQYF. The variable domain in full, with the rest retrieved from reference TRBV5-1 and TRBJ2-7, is KAGVTQTPRYLIKTRGQQVTLSCSPISGHRSVSWYQQTPGQGLQFLFEYFSETQRNKGNFPGRFSGRQFSNSRSEMNVSTLELGDSALYLCASSLLAHSYEQYFGPGTRLTVT.

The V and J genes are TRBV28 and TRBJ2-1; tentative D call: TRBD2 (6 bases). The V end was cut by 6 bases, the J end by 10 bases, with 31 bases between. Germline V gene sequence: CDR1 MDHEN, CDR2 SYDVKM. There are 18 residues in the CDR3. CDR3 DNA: TGTGCCAGCAGGTCGCAAGGGGCCCGGGACTCCCATTGGAGGGAGCAGTTCTTC. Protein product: CASRSQGARDSHWREQFF.

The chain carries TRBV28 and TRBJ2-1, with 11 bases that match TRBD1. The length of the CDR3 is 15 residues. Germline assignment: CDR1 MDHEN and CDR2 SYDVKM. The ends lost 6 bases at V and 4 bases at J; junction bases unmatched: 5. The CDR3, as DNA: TGTGCCAGCAGCCCGGACAGGGGGCTTTACAATGAGCAGTTCTTC. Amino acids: CASSPDRGLYNEQFF.

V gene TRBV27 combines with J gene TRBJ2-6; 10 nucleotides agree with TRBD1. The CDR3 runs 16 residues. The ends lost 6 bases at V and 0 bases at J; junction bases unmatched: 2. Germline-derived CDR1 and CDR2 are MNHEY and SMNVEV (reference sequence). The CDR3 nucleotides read TGTGCCAGCAGCCGGGACAGGGGCTCTGGGGCCAACGTCCTGACTTTC. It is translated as CASSRDRGSGANVLTF. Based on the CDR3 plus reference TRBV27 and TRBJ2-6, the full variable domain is EAQVTQNPRYLITVTGKKLTVTCSQNMNHEYMSWYRQDPGLGLRQIYYSMNVEVTDKGDVPEGYKVSRKEKRNFPLILESPSPNQTSLYFCASSRDRGSGANVLTFGAGSRLTVL.